This TCR beta chain was documented in a study of blood T cell repertoires in COVID-19 (dated by TCRdb to 2018 to 2020). A note on the overall study: Samples from collaborators originated in the United States, Italy and Spain and spanned both the acute and convalescent phases of COVID-19. The repertoires were released in a freely available public database intended as a resource for research on the immune response to SARS-CoV-2. Samples came from the ongoing ImmuneRACE study (first 160 participants) plus 1,254 subjects from 6 global collaborators. Subjects who had been exposed to COVID-19, were actively infected with it, or had recovered from it provided the deeply sampled blood TCRbeta repertoires that made up the dataset. A de-identified subject ID, COVID-19 status, age in years and sex were almost always included in the sample metadata. The material from the prospective study consisted of cDNA or gDNA derived from T cells, B-cell-depleted T cells, or PBMCs. Where HLA class I and class II types were available, the types were taken from metadata supplied by the sample provider, not from assay-based typing. On the study overall, not on this receptor specifically: How much clinical and demographic metadata was included differed by source and by participant, and the metadata was provided uncurated.

On this clone: Its cognate antigen has yet to be identified. No base quality information exists; no much larger clone differs at one position.

The collaborating institutions used their own protocols to collect whole blood in K2EDTA tubes. For TCRbeta analysis, collaborators shipped samples in one of three forms: frozen whole blood, isolated PBMCs, or DNA extracted from either of those sample types. The CDR3 measures 15 amino acids from cysteine to phenylalanine. Only CDR3 DNA is held: 45 bases, read in frame from base 1. At the junction V is shortened by 6 bases and J by 0 bases, with 14 bases in between. From a lookup of the germline V gene, CDR1 and CDR2 are SGDLS and YYNGEE. The immunoSEQ Assay, a bias-controlled multiplex PCR, was used to amplify TCRbeta CDR3 regions from genomic DNA. Under the source paper's analysis protocol: The number of nucleated cells in each sample was estimated from the amplification of reference gene primers within the assay. Sequence reads were collapsed and filtered to measure the absolute abundance of every unique TCRbeta CDR3 rearrangement. Productive Simpson clonality was computed per sample as the square root of Simpson's diversity index over productive rearrangements. TCRdb's version of the immuneACCESS table is confined to in-frame rearrangements and falls short of the full clone set. An unresolved V gene accounts for under half of the shortfall where checked; the remainder is of unknown origin. The V and J calls and the clone size are those of that table, but D and trimming were determined from the DNA. In all, the sample holds some 270,000 clones, and roughly 90% of those were seen once. The ten most abundant clones make up less than 2.5% of the sample.

The sequence joins TRBV9 to TRBJ2-3; TRBD1 is a weak D gene call, 5 bases matching. Sequenced input: peripheral blood. The TCR was taken from a man aged 50 to 60 with acute or convalescent COVID-19. The CDR3 has the sequence CASTKGQVSTDTQYF. The DNA sequence is TGTGCCAGCACCAAAGGACAAGTTAGCACAGATACGCAGTATTTT. With all but the CDR3 taken from the reference TRBV9 and TRBJ2-3 genes, the full variable domain is: DSGVTQTPKHLITATGQRVTLRCSPRSGDLSVYWYQQSLDQGLQFLIQYYNGEERAKGNILERFSAQQFPDLHSELNLSSLELGDSALYFCASTKGQVSTDTQYFGPGTRLTVL.